The next 28 T cell receptor beta chains were all read from a single sample in a study of blood T cell repertoires in COVID-19. Profiled with immunoSEQ multiplex PCR; TCRdb holds only in-frame clones, not every one. The table shows under 250,000 clones, with 86% occurring only once. Sequencing was performed on peripheral blood. These receptors originate from an older woman who had recovered from COVID-19.

This rearrangement joins TRBV24-1 to TRBJ1-6, with no clear D. The germline CDR1 and CDR2 sequences are KGHDR and SFDVKD. Trimming took off 1 base at V and 0 bases at J, with 18 bases between the two ends. The CDR3 loop spans 20 amino acids. The CDR3 loop reads CATSDLVNGQTSSYNSPLHF. The DNA for the CDR3 is TGTGCCACCAGTGATTTAGTTAATGGGCAGACGAGCTCCTATAATTCACCCCTCCACTTT.

The V gene is TRBV7-3, the J gene TRBJ2-5; 12 bases match TRBD2. The germline CDR1 and CDR2 sequences are SGHTA and FQGTGA. Trimming cost V 5 bases and J 5 bases; bases outside gene matches: 6. The CDR3 sequence is 15 residues long. Written as DNA, the CDR3 is TGTGCCAGCAGCACGACTAGCGGGGGATGGGAGACCCAGTACTTC. As protein: CASSTTSGGWETQYF.

The V gene is TRBV28, the J gene TRBJ1-5; maybe TRBD1 (6 bases). V lost 7 bases to trimming and J lost 0 bases, with 10 bases between them. This CDR3 region has 14 residues. The germline CDR1 and CDR2 sequences are MDHEN and SYDVKM. CDR3 sequence (DNA): TGTGCCAGCAATCGGGACATTAGCAATCAGCCCCAGCATTTT. Its protein product is CASNRDISNQPQHF.

This clone was detected only a few times. This chain joins TRBV3-1 (or the pseudogene TRBV3-2) and TRBJ2-6; no definite D call. The CDR3 contains 14 residues. Germline V CDR1 and CDR2: LGHDT, YNNKEL (reference sequence). The V end lost 8 bases, the J end lost 0 bases, and 8 bases lay between the germline ends. The CDR3 sequence: CASGVSSGANVLTF. CDR3 coding DNA: TGTGCCAGCGGAGTTAGCTCTGGGGCCAACGTCCTGACTTTC.

This chain uses TRBV4-2 with TRBJ1-2; possible D gene TRBD1, 5 bases. The V end lost 0 bases, the J end lost 5 bases, and 16 bases lay between the germline ends. CDR1 LGHNA and CDR2 YNFKEQ come from the germline V gene. This CDR3 comprises 16 residues. CDR3 in DNA: TGTGCCAGCAGCCAAGATCGGGGGAACTTGGTTTATGGCTACACCTTC. Residues: CASSQDRGNLVYGYTF.

This rearrangement joins TRBV28 to TRBJ1-5, with D perhaps TRBD1 (5 bases). The CDR3 has 12 residues. In germline, CDR1 is MDHEN, CDR2 SYDVKM. Trimming left V 7 bases short and J 6 bases short, with 10 bases between. The CDR3 nucleotides read TGTGCCAGCAACGGGGGGGGTCAGCCCCAGCATTTT. Encoded protein: CASNGGGQPQHF.

This clone appeared a few times. This chain connects TRBV27 to TRBJ2-1; perhaps TRBD1 as D (5 bases). The CDR3 loop spans 14 amino acids. Germline loops: CDR1 MNHEY, CDR2 SMNVEV (reference sequence). Trimming shortened V by 8 bases and J by 8 bases, and 19 bases separated the two germline ends. The CDR3 bases are TGTGCCAGCGGCTTTCTGGGGCCGTGGTATGAGCAGTTCTTC. Protein: CASGFLGPWYEQFF.

This chain links TRBV5-1 with TRBJ2-7; 8 bases line up with TRBD1. V lost 2 bases to trimming and J lost 1 base; unmatched junction nucleotides: 2. CDR1 is SGHRS and CDR2 is YFSETQ in the germline V gene. The CDR3 is 14 amino acids. As DNA, the CDR3 is TGCGCCAGCAGCTTTGGACAGGGTTCCTACGAGCAGTACTTC. Amino acid sequence: CASSFGQGSYEQYF.

This sequence joins TRBV6-5 and TRBJ2-7; 7 bases match TRBD2. The CDR3 is 15 amino acids. Germline V gene lookup returns CDR1 MNHEY and CDR2 SVGAGI. V dropped 6 bases and J dropped 2; count of bases not matched to a gene: 10. The CDR3 spells CASSQRGLGAYEQYF. The CDR3 nucleotides are TGTGCCAGCAGCCAGCGGGGACTGGGCGCCTACGAGCAGTACTTC.

V and J are TRBV28 and TRBJ2-7; a weak D match, TRBD1 (5 bases). This CDR3 region has 17 residues. V lost 6 bases and J 2 bases, leaving 23 bases between the germline ends. CDR1 is MDHEN and CDR2 is SYDVKM in the germline V gene. Here the CDR3 reads CASSTTPSGNNTYEQYF. As DNA, the CDR3 is TGTGCCAGCAGCACGACCCCTTCAGGGAATAACACCTACGAGCAGTACTTC.

This clone was seen a single time. The J gene is TRBJ2-2, the V gene TRBV19, with D perhaps matching TRBD1 (6 bases). Trimming removed 10 bases from V and 2 bases from J, with 17 bases in between. Germline V gene sequence: CDR1 LNHDA, CDR2 SQIVND (reference sequence). This CDR3 spans 15 amino acids. CDR3 sequence (DNA): TGTGCCACCCTCCCCGGGACACAAAACACCGGGGAGCTGTTTTTT. It is translated as CATLPGTQNTGELFF.

V gene TRBV12-5 combines with J gene TRBJ2-4, with TRBD2 matching over 8 bases. J lost 1 base, V lost 5 bases, and 7 bases had no gene match. The CDR3 runs 16 residues. Germline loops: CDR1 LGHNT, CDR2 FRNRAP. This CDR3 reads CASGPQLADAKNIQYF. The CDR3, as DNA: TGTGCTAGTGGTCCTCAACTAGCGGATGCCAAAAACATTCAGTACTTC.

The rearrangement links TRBV4-1 to TRBJ2-1; TRBD2 aligns across 14 bases. Germline V gene sequence: CDR1 MGHRA, CDR2 YSYEKL. Losses at the gene ends were 3 bases for V and 4 bases for J; bases not matched to a gene: 8. This CDR3 contains 18 residues. The CDR3: CASSHGLAGGPSYNEQFF. The DNA for the CDR3 is TGCGCCAGCAGCCATGGACTAGCGGGGGGACCTTCATACAATGAGCAGTTCTTC.

This sequence joins TRBV5-4 and TRBJ2-7; no definite D call. Germline CDR1 SGHNT, CDR2 YYREEE (reference sequence). Trimming took off 1 base at V and 2 bases at J, with 10 bases between the two ends. The CDR3 is 14 amino acids. The CDR3 region has the DNA TGTGCCAGCAGCTTGAAACAGCCCCCCTACGAGCAGTACTTC. Amino acid sequence: CASSLKQPPYEQYF.

The genes are TRBV2 and TRBJ1-6; the D gene is possibly TRBD1 (6 bases). Germline-derived CDR1 and CDR2 are SNHLY and FYNNEI. V lost 9 bases and J 6 bases, leaving 24 bases between the germline ends. The CDR3 is 17 residues long. CDR3 in amino acids: CASTPGTGILINSPLHF. CDR3 nucleotide sequence: TGTGCCAGTACCCCGGGCACAGGGATATTGATTAATTCACCCCTCCACTTT.

The rearrangement links TRBV6-5 to TRBJ1-1; D may be TRBD1 (6 bases). This CDR3 is 15 amino acids long. Trimming removed 2 bases at V and 1 base at J, with 11 bases between. Looked up from germline, CDR1 is MNHEY and CDR2 is SVGAGI. CDR3 nucleotides: TGTGCCAGCAGTTACCAACCAGGGGCGAACACTGAAGCTTTCTTT. As protein: CASSYQPGANTEAFF.

The gene calls are TRBV7-8 and TRBJ2-5; a weak D match, TRBD1 (7 bases). The germline V and J ends were trimmed by 5 bases and 2 bases, with 24 bases remaining between them. Per the germline V gene, CDR1 is SGHVS and CDR2 is FQNEAQ. This CDR3 spans 18 amino acids. The CDR3 region has the DNA TGTGCCAGCAGCGCAGGATCGACAGGGAGGTGGGCTCAAGAGACCCAGTACTTC. It is translated as CASSAGSTGRWAQETQYF.

The chain links TRBV3-1 (or the pseudogene TRBV3-2) to TRBJ1-1, with 8 nucleotides matching TRBD1. Germline loops: CDR1 LGHDT, CDR2 YNNKEL (reference sequence). Trimming cost V 1 base and J 6 bases; bases outside gene matches: 19. The CDR3 spans 19 residues. CDR3 amino acids: CASSQVAPSGNRGRAEAFF. The CDR3 bases are TGTGCCAGCAGCCAAGTAGCCCCTAGTGGAAACAGGGGGAGGGCTGAAGCTTTCTTT.

V is TRBV5-1 and J is TRBJ2-3, with D possibly matching TRBD2 (6 bases). The CDR3 sequence is 12 residues long. Trimming took 6 bases from V and 4 from J, leaving 9 bases between them. CDR1 and CDR2 from the germline V gene are SGHRS and YFSETQ. As DNA, the CDR3 is TGCGCCAGCACCACGGGGGCAGATACGCAGTATTTT. Its translation: CASTTGADTQYF. Drawing the rest from reference TRBV5-1 and TRBJ2-3, the complete variable domain is KAGVTQTPRYLIKTRGQQVTLSCSPISGHRSVSWYQQTPGQGLQFLFEYFSETQRNKGNFPGRFSGRQFSNSRSEMNVSTLELGDSALYLCASTTGADTQYFGPGTRLTVL.

This clone showed up just once. The rearrangement joins TRBV7-9 to TRBJ2-7; 7 positions agree with TRBD2. The germline V gene encodes CDR1 SEHNR and CDR2 FQNEAQ (reference sequence). After removal of 6 bases from V and 3 bases from J, the junction contained 5 bases not matched to a gene. The CDR3 has 13 residues. The CDR3 DNA reads as TGTGCCAGCAGTTCCGGGAGGTACTACGAGCAGTACTTC. Its protein product is CASSSGRYYEQYF. Full variable domain (rest looked up from reference TRBV7-9 and TRBJ2-7): DTGVSQNPRHKITKRGQNVTFRCDPISEHNRLYWYRQTLGQGPEFLTYFQNEAQLEKSRLLSDRFSAERPKGSFSTLEIQRTEQGDSAMYLCASSSGRYYEQYFGPGTRLTVT.

Regarding this clone: Other DNA sequences in the sample encode the same CDR3. The rearrangement joins TRBV7-2 to TRBJ2-7; no definite D call. The CDR3 is made up of 12 amino acids. Trimming took 1 base from V and 2 from J, leaving 3 bases between them. CDR1 and CDR2 from the germline V gene are SGHTA and FQGNSA. The CDR3 DNA follows: TGTGCCAGCAGCTTAGTTACCTACGAGCAGTACTTC. Translation gives CASSLVTYEQYF. Full variable domain (missing parts from reference TRBV7-2 and TRBJ2-7): GAGVSQSPSNKVTEKGKDVELRCDPISGHTALYWYRQSLGQGLEFLIYFQGNSAPDKSGLPSDRFSAERTGGSVSTLTIQRTQQEDSAVYLCASSLVTYEQYFGPGTRLTVT.

This clone was observed once. The CDR3 sequence: CASSLDSGRPDGDTQYF. The CDR3 DNA sequence: TGTGCCAGCAGCTTAGATAGCGGCAGGCCGGACGGTGATACGCAGTATTTT. The V gene is TRBV11-3, the J gene TRBJ2-3; weak D call: TRBD2 (6 bases). Germline lookup yields CDR1 SGHNT and CDR2 YENEEA. This CDR3 has 17 residues. V lost 0 bases, J lost 6 bases, and 19 bases lay in between.

There are a few counts of this clone. The chain links TRBV19 to TRBJ1-5; D remains ambiguous. Germline CDR1 reads LNHDA; CDR2 reads SQIVND (reference sequence). The ends were cut back, 3 bases at V and 6 bases at J, with 6 bases in the middle. The CDR3 is 12 residues long. CDR3 residues: CASSIPRQPQHF. The CDR3 coding sequence is TGTGCCAGTAGTATCCCTCGTCAGCCCCAGCATTTT.

Here the CDR3 reads CASGSNRNTEAFF. CDR3 in DNA: TGTGCCAGCGGGTCCAACAGGAACACTGAAGCTTTCTTT. The chain joins TRBV6-5 to TRBJ1-1; no clear D gene. V was cut by 8 bases and J by 1 base, with 11 bases left in between. The CDR3 consists of 13 residues. The germline V gene encodes CDR1 MNHEY and CDR2 SVGAGI.

The chain combines TRBV9 with TRBJ1-4, with unresolved D. This CDR3 has 14 residues. Germline V gene data show CDR1 as SGDLS and CDR2 as YYNGEE. Trimming shortened V by 6 bases and J by 6 bases, and 15 bases separated the two germline ends. The CDR3 reads CASNPGDGYEKLFF. CDR3 coding DNA: TGTGCCAGCAATCCCGGGGATGGTTATGAAAAACTGTTTTTT. Based on the CDR3 plus reference TRBV9 and TRBJ1-4, the full variable domain is DSGVTQTPKHLITATGQRVTLRCSPRSGDLSVYWYQQSLDQGLQFLIQYYNGEERAKGNILERFSAQQFPDLHSELNLSSLELGDSALYFCASNPGDGYEKLFFGSGTQLSVL.

The chain is built from TRBV16 and TRBJ1-1, with 9 bases identical to TRBD1. With 3 bases clipped from V and 4 bases from J, the junction kept 6 bases outside the gene matches. From germline, CDR1 is KGHSY and CDR2 FQNENV. CDR3 length: 15 amino acids. The CDR3 loop reads CASSHRGQGGTEAFF. The CDR3 DNA is TGTGCCAGCAGCCATAGGGGACAGGGCGGCACTGAAGCTTTCTTT.

The V and J genes are TRBV6-2 or TRBV6-3 and TRBJ1-1; possible D gene TRBD1, 5 bases. V shed 4 bases and J shed 4 bases, with 16 bases lying between them. The CDR3 has 15 amino acids. CDR1 and CDR2 (germline): MNHEY, SVGEGT. The CDR3 DNA reads TGTGCCAGCAGTTTAGGACATCTACGACGCACTGAAGCTTTCTTT. Its protein is CASSLGHLRRTEAFF.

The chain combines TRBV3-1 (or the pseudogene TRBV3-2) with TRBJ2-5, with unresolved D. The germline V gene encodes CDR1 LGHDT and CDR2 YNNKEL (reference sequence). The CDR3 runs 15 residues. The V and J ends lost 3 bases and 5 bases respectively, with 16 bases between them. The CDR3 here is CASSHQSAPGETQYF. The DNA of the CDR3 is TGTGCCAGCAGCCACCAGTCGGCACCCGGGGAGACCCAGTACTTC.